The present T cell receptor beta chain was sequenced within a study of control samples from healthy donors and cancer patients (dated by TCRdb to about 2020). Libraries were prepared through the immunoSEQ multiplex PCR assay. TCRdb carries this immuneACCESS record with in-frame sequences only. Its versions omit some clonotypes, under half of them owing to an unresolved V gene in the studies checked, with the rest unexplained. The sample includes 65,000 to 100,000 clones, with 70% to 90% observed a single time. The ten largest clones capture 15% to 25% of the sample. The V end loses 3 bases and the J end loses 6 bases, and a stretch of 12 bases separates them. Measured from the cysteine to the phenylalanine, the CDR3 is 13 residues long. Left in the record is the CDR3 DNA by itself, 39 bases read in frame from the first base. Notes on this clone: Its binding antigen is unknown. Per-base quality was not reported, and no clone a single base away is much larger than it.

The sample consisted of blood. Here the chain combines TRBV12-3 or TRBV12-4 and TRBJ2-7, with TRBD2 tentatively as D gene (6 bases match). The receptor's source is a man over 45 in good health. The CDR3 reads as follows: CASSFGGSLEQYF. The nucleotide sequence is given as TGTGCCAGCAGTTTCGGAGGGAGTCTCGAGCAGTACTTC.